The 22 T cell receptor beta chains listed next were all sequenced from one sample in a study of beta chain features in type 1 diabetes. Expressed TCRB transcripts got sequenced, as all isolated RNA was reverse transcribed. Only in-frame clones appear in the TCRdb table, and some are missing; sequencing was by immunoSEQ multiplex PCR. The data show hundreds of thousands of clones, around a sixth seen once. Specimen: naive CD4+ T cells from blood. The receptors derive from a man between 18 and 29 years old in good health.

The chain combines TRBV9 with TRBJ2-7; 7 bases are shared with TRBD2. The CDR3 extends over 15 amino acids. Per germline, CDR1 SGDLS and CDR2 YYNGEE. The V segment lost 0 bases and the J segment 0 bases; nucleotides outside the gene matches: 3. CDR3: CASSVDVAGSYEQYF. CDR3 nucleotides: TGTGCCAGCAGCGTAGATGTAGCGGGCTCCTACGAGCAGTACTTC. Together with reference TRBV9 and TRBJ2-7, the CDR3 gives the full variable domain: DSGVTQTPKHLITATGQRVTLRCSPRSGDLSVYWYQQSLDQGLQFLIQYYNGEERAKGNILERFSAQQFPDLHSELNLSSLELGDSALYFCASSVDVAGSYEQYFGPGTRLTVT.

The rearrangement links TRBV7-9 to TRBJ2-3; possible D gene TRBD1, 6 bases. Germline CDR1 is SEHNR and CDR2 is FQNEAQ (reference sequence). With 2 bases removed from V and 1 base from J, the gap between germline ends came to 13 bases. This CDR3 has 16 amino acids. The chain's CDR3 is CASSLLDRSRTDTQYF. The CDR3 DNA reads as TGTGCCAGCAGCTTACTAGACAGGTCTCGCACAGATACGCAGTATTTT.

The rearrangement joins TRBV28 to TRBJ2-7, with D possibly matching TRBD2 (6 bases). CDR3 size: 14 residues. V lost 8 bases to trimming and J lost 0 bases, with 14 bases between them. Germline values: CDR1 MDHEN, CDR2 SYDVKM. The CDR3 loop reads CASWPAGNSYEQYF. The CDR3 region has the DNA TGTGCCAGCTGGCCGGCGGGAAACTCCTACGAGCAGTACTTC.

This chain joins TRBV28 and TRBJ2-2; D is possibly TRBD2 (6 bases). The CDR3 sequence is 15 residues long. V was clipped by 7 bases and J by 1 base, with 13 bases between them. The germline gives CDR1 MDHEN, CDR2 SYDVKM. CDR3: CASNIPAGNTGELFF. Here the CDR3 DNA reads TGTGCCAGCAACATTCCAGCGGGGAACACCGGGGAGCTGTTTTTT. The full variable domain, completed using reference TRBV28 and TRBJ2-2, is DVKVTQSSRYLVKRTGEKVFLECVQDMDHENMFWYRQDPGLGLRLIYFSYDVKMKEKGDIPEGYSVSREKKERFSLILESASTNQTSMYLCASNIPAGNTGELFFGEGSRLTVL.

This clone was seen a handful of times. The CDR3 bases are TGTGCCAGCAGTTTAGGTTGGCAGGGGAAAAGGGAGACCCAGTACTTC. Its protein is CASSLGWQGKRETQYF. This sequence joins TRBV25-1 and TRBJ2-5, with a weak D call TRBD1 (6 bases). Germline loops: CDR1 MGHDK, CDR2 SYGVNS. The CDR3 is made up of 16 amino acids. The germline V and J ends were trimmed by 5 bases and 5 bases, with 21 bases remaining between them.

This clone was detected only a few times. The rearrangement uses TRBV7-6 and TRBJ1-1; D possibly corresponds to TRBD1 (6 bases). This CDR3 is built from 13 residues. Trimming removed 5 bases at V and 4 bases at J, with 11 bases between. Germline-derived CDR1 and CDR2 are SGHVS and FNYEAQ. CDR3 protein: CASSRGQITEAFF. The CDR3 region has the DNA TGTGCCAGCAGCCGAGGACAGATCACTGAAGCTTTCTTT.

This sequence joins TRBV6-5 and TRBJ2-1; tentatively, D is TRBD2 (6 bases). CDR1 is MNHEY and CDR2 is SVGAGI in the germline V gene. V lost 7 bases and J lost 6, with 16 bases in between. The length of the CDR3 is 14 residues. The CDR3 DNA follows: TGTGCCAGCAAAACCGTACGGAGGGGCAATGAGCAGTTCTTC. This codes for CASKTVRRGNEQFF.

The V and J genes are TRBV30 and TRBJ2-5; D call uncertain. Germline loops: CDR1 GTSNPN, CDR2 SVGIG (reference sequence). V shed 1 base and J shed 5 bases, with 5 bases lying between them. CDR3 size: 11 residues. The CDR3: CAWSAYETQYF. As DNA, the CDR3 is TGTGCCTGGAGTGCGTACGAGACCCAGTACTTC. The full variable domain, completed using reference TRBV30 and TRBJ2-5, is SQTIHQWPATLVQPVGSPLSLECTVEGTSNPNLYWYRQAAGRGLQLLFYSVGIGQISSEVPQNLSASRPQDRQFILSSKKLLLSDSGFYLCAWSAYETQYFGPGTRLLVL.

This clone was counted between two and nine times. This chain joins TRBV7-2 and TRBJ2-6; D gene unclear. V was shortened by 7 bases and J by 0 bases, with 7 bases between the two germline ends. CDR1 and CDR2 from the germline V gene are SGHTA and FQGNSA. The CDR3 has 14 amino acids. CDR3 DNA sequence: TGTGCCAGCACATACAGCTCTGGGGCCAACGTCCTGACTTTC. Translation: CASTYSSGANVLTF.

This chain connects TRBV19 to TRBJ2-1; 7 positions agree with TRBD2. The CDR3 totals 16 residues. The V gene end was trimmed by 3 bases and the J gene end by 0 bases; junction bases not matched to a gene: 5. Per the germline V gene, CDR1 is LNHDA and CDR2 is SQIVND (reference sequence). The chain's CDR3 is CASSIGGGASYNEQFF. DNA for the CDR3: TGTGCCAGTAGTATCGGCGGGGGAGCCTCCTACAATGAGCAGTTCTTC.

The chain combines TRBV29-1 with TRBJ2-3, with D perhaps TRBD2 (6 bases). CDR1 is SQVTM and CDR2 is ANQGSEA in the germline V gene. This CDR3 spans 14 amino acids. V dropped 7 bases and J dropped 1 base, with 15 bases sitting between them. For the CDR3, the DNA is TGCAGCGGCCGGGTCTGGGGGGGCACAGATACGCAGTATTTT. It translates to CSGRVWGGTDTQYF.

As regards this clone: The sample has other DNA sequences that encode this CDR3 too. The chain has TRBV10-3 and TRBJ2-1, with TRBD2 as a possible D gene (5 bases). The germline gives CDR1 ENHRY, CDR2 SYGVKD. There are 12 residues in the CDR3. The germline V and J ends were trimmed by 4 bases and 6 bases, with 7 bases remaining between them. In nucleotides, the CDR3 is TGTGCCATCAGTGGCACTAGCAATGAGCAGTTCTTC. Translated: CAISGTSNEQFF.

This chain connects TRBV5-4 to TRBJ2-7; 8 bases match TRBD1. The germline gives CDR1 SGHNT, CDR2 YYREEE (reference sequence). J was trimmed by 3 bases and V by 2 bases; bases with no gene match: 7. The CDR3 has 15 residues. CDR3 sequence (DNA): TGTGCCAGCAGCTTCGTGACAGGGGCAAACTACGAGCAGTACTTC. Its translation is CASSFVTGANYEQYF.

This clone has just a few counts. The chain links TRBV7-9 to TRBJ2-7; D tentatively fits TRBD1 or TRBD2 (5 bases each). The CDR3 has 14 residues. Deletions cut 4 bases from V and 6 bases from J, with 16 bases between. CDR1 is SEHNR and CDR2 is FQNEAQ in the germline V gene (reference sequence). CDR3 nucleotide sequence: TGTGCCAGCAGCTCCCTCCGGGGCAGGGTCGAGCAGTACTTC. The encoded protein is CASSSLRGRVEQYF.

This clone was seen more than once but under ten times. The chain carries TRBV28 and TRBJ2-2; D may be TRBD1 (5 bases). Per the germline V gene, CDR1 is MDHEN and CDR2 is SYDVKM. The CDR3 contains 16 residues. Trimming took 4 bases from V and 6 from J, leaving 18 bases between them. CDR3 amino acids: CASSWTLTYPPGELFF. Written as DNA, the CDR3 is TGTGCCAGCAGTTGGACACTCACCTACCCACCCGGGGAGCTGTTTTTT.

The chain links TRBV30 to TRBJ2-7; either TRBD1 or TRBD2 may fit D (5 bases each). The CDR3 runs to 15 residues. V was cut by 2 bases and J by 2 bases, with 16 bases left in between. Germline V lookup: CDR1 GTSNPN, CDR2 SVGIG (reference sequence). In DNA, the CDR3 is TGTGCCTGGAGTTCGGGACGGGCTATCGCCTACGAGCAGTACTTC. This gives the protein CAWSSGRAIAYEQYF.

This clone was seen only a few times. The chain carries TRBV9 and TRBJ1-3; D is uncertain. The germline V gene has CDR1 SGDLS and CDR2 YYNGEE. V was trimmed by 3 bases and J by 4 bases, leaving 11 bases between them. This CDR3 is built from 14 residues. CDR3 nucleotides: TGTGCCAGCAGCGCCCGAACCGGGGGAAACACCATATATTTT. Translating it yields CASSARTGGNTIYF.

This clone was picked up a small number of times. The chain has TRBV6-5 and TRBJ2-5; the D call may be TRBD1 or TRBD2 (6 bases each). The germline gives CDR1 MNHEY, CDR2 SVGAGI. The CDR3 sequence is 15 residues long. The V end was cut by 2 bases, the J end by 0 bases, with 10 bases between. The CDR3 sequence: CASSYRGPHQETQYF. Written as DNA, the CDR3 is TGTGCCAGCAGTTACCGGGGGCCCCACCAAGAGACCCAGTACTTC.

This clone has only a few counts. The J gene is TRBJ1-1, the V gene TRBV2; TRBD1 agrees at 9 bases. The V and J ends lost 7 bases and 1 base, in that order; junction bases with no gene match: 4. In germline, CDR1 is SNHLY, CDR2 FYNNEI. The CDR3 has 14 residues. CDR3 sequence: CASKPTGGNTEAFF. CDR3 DNA: TGTGCCAGCAAACCGACAGGGGGGAACACTGAAGCTTTCTTT.

V and J are TRBV7-3 and TRBJ1-5, with 8 nucleotides matching TRBD1. Trimming at V came to 3 bases and at J to 6 bases, leaving 10 bases not matched to a gene. From germline, CDR1 is SGHTA and CDR2 FQGTGA. This CDR3 is built from 16 residues. The CDR3 sequence is CASSFADRALFQPQHF. CDR3 coding DNA: TGTGCCAGCAGCTTCGCGGACAGGGCCCTTTTTCAGCCCCAGCATTTT. The full variable domain, completed using reference TRBV7-3 and TRBJ1-5, is GAGVSQTPSNKVTEKGKYVELRCDPISGHTALYWYRQSLGQGPEFLIYFQGTGAADDSGLPNDRFFAVRPEGSVSTLKIQRTERGDSAVYLCASSFADRALFQPQHFGDGTRLSIL.

This clone has just a few counts. V usage is TRBV5-4 and J usage is TRBJ2-7; TRBD1 is a possible D gene (5 bases). The germline V gene has CDR1 SGHNT and CDR2 YYREEE (reference sequence). Trimming removed 3 bases at V and 2 bases at J, with 9 bases between. The CDR3 is 13 amino acids. CDR3 DNA sequence: TGTGCCAGCAGCTCGACAGCTACCTACGAGCAGTACTTC. Amino acids: CASSSTATYEQYF.

This clone was seen only a few times. The chain couples TRBV7-3 to TRBJ2-3; tentatively, D is TRBD1 or TRBD2 (5 bases each). Germline CDR1 and CDR2: SGHTA and FQGTGA. CDR3 length: 16 residues. Trimming left V 2 bases short and J 0 bases short, with 12 bases between. The chain's CDR3 is CASSLRGSLSTDTQYF. Written as DNA, the CDR3 is TGTGCCAGCAGCTTACGGGGCAGTTTGAGCACAGATACGCAGTATTTT.